The clone carrying this T cell receptor (beta chain) occurred a few times. Its antigen is unknown. Produced via immunoSEQ multiplex PCR; TCRdb's table is partial and in-frame only. The sample has 75,000 to 100,000 clones, around 80% seen once. V gave up 5 bases and J gave up 5 bases, with 13 bases separating them. This CDR3 comprises 14 residues. Germline V gene data show CDR1 as LNHDA and CDR2 as SQIVND (reference sequence). The sample belongs to a study of OX40 agonist ivuxolimab in advanced cancers. Notes on the study in general: Low normalized T-cell clonal expansion was additionally recorded for some nonresponders.

The V and J genes are TRBV19 and TRBJ1-5; D might be TRBD1 (6 bases). The sample was CD4+ or CD8+ T cells sorted from blood, taken in a trial of the OX40 agonist ivuxolimab. The TCR originated in an adult with an advanced solid tumor such as melanoma, head and neck, liver or kidney cancer. Written as DNA, the CDR3 is TGTGCCAGTAGTTTCCGGGACACCGATCAGCCCCAGCATTTT. As protein: CASSFRDTDQPQHF.